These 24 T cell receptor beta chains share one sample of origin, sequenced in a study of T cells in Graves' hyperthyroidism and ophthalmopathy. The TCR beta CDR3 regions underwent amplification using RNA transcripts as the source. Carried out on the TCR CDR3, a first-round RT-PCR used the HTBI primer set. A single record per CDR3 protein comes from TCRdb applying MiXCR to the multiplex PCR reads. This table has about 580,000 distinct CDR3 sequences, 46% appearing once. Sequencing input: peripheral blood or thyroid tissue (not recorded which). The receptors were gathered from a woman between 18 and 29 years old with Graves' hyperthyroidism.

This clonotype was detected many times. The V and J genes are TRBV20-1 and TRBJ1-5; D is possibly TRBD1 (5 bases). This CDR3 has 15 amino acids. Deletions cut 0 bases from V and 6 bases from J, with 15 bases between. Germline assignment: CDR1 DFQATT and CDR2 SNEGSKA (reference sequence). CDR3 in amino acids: CSARDPGGRGQPQHF. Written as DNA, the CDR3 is TGCAGTGCTAGAGATCCGGGGGGAAGAGGTCAGCCCCAGCATTTT.

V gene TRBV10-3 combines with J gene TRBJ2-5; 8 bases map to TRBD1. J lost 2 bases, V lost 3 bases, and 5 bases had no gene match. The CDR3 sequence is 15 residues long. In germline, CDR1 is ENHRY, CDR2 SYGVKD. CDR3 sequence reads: CAISDPGQEQETQYF. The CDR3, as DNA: TGTGCCATCAGTGACCCGGGACAGGAGCAAGAGACCCAGTACTTC.

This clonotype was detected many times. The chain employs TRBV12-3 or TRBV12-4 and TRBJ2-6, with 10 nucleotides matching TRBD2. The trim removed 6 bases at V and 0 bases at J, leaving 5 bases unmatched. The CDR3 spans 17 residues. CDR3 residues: CASSQLAGRSGANVLTF. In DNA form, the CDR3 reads TGTGCCAGCAGCCAACTAGCGGGGCGCTCTGGGGCCAACGTCCTGACTTTC.

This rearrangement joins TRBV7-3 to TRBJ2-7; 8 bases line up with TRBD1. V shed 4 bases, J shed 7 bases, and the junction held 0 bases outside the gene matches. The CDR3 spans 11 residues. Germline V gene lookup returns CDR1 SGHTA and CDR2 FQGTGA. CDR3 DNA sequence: TGTGCCAGCAGCTGGGACAGGGAGCAGTACTTC. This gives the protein CASSWDREQYF. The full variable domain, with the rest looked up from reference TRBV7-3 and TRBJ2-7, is GAGVSQTPSNKVTEKGKYVELRCDPISGHTALYWYRQSLGQGPEFLIYFQGTGAADDSGLPNDRFFAVRPEGSVSTLKIQRTERGDSAVYLCASSWDREQYFGPGTRLTVT.

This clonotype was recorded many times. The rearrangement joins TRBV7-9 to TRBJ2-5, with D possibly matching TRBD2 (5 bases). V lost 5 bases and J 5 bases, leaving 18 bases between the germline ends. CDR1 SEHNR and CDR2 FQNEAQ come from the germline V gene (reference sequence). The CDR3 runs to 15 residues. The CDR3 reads CASSKDAGYMETQYF. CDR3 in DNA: TGTGCCAGCAGCAAGGACGCGGGCTATATGGAGACCCAGTACTTC. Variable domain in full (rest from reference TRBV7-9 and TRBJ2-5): DTGVSQNPRHKITKRGQNVTFRCDPISEHNRLYWYRQTLGQGPEFLTYFQNEAQLEKSRLLSDRFSAERPKGSFSTLEIQRTEQGDSAMYLCASSKDAGYMETQYFGPGTRLLVL.

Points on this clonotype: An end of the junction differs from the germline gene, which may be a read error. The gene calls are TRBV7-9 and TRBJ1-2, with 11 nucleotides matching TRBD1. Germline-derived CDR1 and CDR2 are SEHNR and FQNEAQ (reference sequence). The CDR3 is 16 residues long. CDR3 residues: CASRLGGQGVTYGYTF. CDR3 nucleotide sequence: TGTGCCAGCAGATTAGGGGGACAGGGGGTTACCTATGGCTACACCTTC.

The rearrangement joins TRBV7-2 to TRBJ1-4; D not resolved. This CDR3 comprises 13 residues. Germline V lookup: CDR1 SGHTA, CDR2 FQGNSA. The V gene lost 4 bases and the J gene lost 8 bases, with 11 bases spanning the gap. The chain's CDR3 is CASSYRPGEKLFF. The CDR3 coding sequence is TGTGCCAGCAGCTATCGTCCGGGGGAAAAACTGTTTTTT.

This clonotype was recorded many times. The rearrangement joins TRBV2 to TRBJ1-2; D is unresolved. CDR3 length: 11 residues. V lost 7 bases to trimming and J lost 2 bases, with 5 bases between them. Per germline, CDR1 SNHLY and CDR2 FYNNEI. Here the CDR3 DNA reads TGTGCCAGCAACCCGAACTATGGCTACACCTTC. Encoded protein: CASNPNYGYTF.

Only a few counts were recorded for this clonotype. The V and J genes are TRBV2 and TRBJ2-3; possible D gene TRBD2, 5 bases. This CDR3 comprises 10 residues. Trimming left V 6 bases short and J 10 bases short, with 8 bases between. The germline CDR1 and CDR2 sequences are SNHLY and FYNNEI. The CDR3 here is CASRGEAQYF. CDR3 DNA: TGTGCCAGCAGGGGAGAAGCGCAGTATTTT.

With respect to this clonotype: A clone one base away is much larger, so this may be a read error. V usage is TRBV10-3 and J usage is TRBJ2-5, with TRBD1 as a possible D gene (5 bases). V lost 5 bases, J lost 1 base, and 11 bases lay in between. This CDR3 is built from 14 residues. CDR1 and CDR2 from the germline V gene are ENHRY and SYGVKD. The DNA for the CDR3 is TGTGCCATCAGTTTACGCAGGGCCCAAGAGACCCAGTACTTC. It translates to CAISLRRAQETQYF.

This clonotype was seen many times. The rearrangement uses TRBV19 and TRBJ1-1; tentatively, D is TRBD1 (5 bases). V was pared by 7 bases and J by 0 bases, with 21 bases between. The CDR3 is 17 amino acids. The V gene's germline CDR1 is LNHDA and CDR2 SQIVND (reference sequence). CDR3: CASTLYGASNMNTEAFF. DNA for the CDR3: TGTGCCAGTACACTTTACGGGGCAAGCAACATGAACACTGAAGCTTTCTTT.

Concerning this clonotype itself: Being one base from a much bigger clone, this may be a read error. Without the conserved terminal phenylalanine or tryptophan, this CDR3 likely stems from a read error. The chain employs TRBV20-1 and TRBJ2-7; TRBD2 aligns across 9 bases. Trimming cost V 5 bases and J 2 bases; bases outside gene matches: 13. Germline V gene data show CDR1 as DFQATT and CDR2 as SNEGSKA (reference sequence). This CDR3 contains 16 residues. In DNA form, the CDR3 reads TGCAGTGCTTCTGACTTAGGCGGGAGGGCCACCTACGAGCAGTACCTC. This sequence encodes CSASDLGGRATYEQYL.

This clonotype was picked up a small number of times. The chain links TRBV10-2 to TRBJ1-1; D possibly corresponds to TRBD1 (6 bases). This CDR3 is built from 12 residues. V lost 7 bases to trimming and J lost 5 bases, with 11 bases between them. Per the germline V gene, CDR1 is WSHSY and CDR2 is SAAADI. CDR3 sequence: CASNRGDTEAFF. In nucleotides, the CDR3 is TGCGCCAGCAATAGGGGGGATACTGAAGCTTTCTTT.

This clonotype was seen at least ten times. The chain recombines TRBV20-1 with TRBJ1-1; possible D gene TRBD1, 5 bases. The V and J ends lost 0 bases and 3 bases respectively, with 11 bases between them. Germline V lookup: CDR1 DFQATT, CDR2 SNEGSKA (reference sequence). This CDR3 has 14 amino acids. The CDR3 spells CSARDLGTHTEAFF. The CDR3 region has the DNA TGCAGTGCTAGAGATTTAGGGACGCACACTGAAGCTTTCTTT.

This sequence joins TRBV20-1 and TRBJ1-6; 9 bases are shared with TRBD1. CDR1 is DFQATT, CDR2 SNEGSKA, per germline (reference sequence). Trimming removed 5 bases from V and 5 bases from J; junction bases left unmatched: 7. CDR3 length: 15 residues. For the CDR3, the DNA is TGCAGTGCTGAACCGGGACAGGGTAATAATTCACCCCTCCACTTT. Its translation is CSAEPGQGNNSPLHF.

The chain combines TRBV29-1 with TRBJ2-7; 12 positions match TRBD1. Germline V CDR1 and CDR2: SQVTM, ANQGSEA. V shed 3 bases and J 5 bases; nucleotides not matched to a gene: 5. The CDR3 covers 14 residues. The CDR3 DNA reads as TGCAGCGTTGATACCGGGACAGGGGGCGACGAGCAGTACTTC. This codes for CSVDTGTGGDEQYF.

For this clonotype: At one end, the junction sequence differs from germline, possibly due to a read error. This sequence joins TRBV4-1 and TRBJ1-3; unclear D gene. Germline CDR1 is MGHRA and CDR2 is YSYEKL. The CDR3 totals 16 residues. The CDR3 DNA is TGCGCCAGCAGCCAAGATTACAGAGACACTGGAAACACCACATATTTT. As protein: CASSQDYRDTGNTTYF.

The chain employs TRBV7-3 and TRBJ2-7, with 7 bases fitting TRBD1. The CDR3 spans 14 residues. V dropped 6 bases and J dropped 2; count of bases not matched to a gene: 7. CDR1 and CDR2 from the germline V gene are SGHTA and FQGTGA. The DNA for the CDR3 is TGTGCCAGCAGTTCGCGTGGACAGGCCTACGAGCAGTACTTC. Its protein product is CASSSRGQAYEQYF.

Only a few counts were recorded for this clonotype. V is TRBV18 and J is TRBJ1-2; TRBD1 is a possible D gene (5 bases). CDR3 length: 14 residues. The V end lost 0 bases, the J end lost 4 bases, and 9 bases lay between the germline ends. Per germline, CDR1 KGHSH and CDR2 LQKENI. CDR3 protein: CASSPPGVGYGYTF. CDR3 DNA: TGTGCCAGCTCACCACCGGGGGTCGGCTATGGCTACACCTTC. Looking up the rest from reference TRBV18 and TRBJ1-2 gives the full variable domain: NAGVMQNPRHLVRRRGQEARLRCSPMKGHSHVYWYRQLPEEGLKFMVYLQKENIIDESGMPKERFSAEFPKEGPSILRIQQVVRGDSAAYFCASSPPGVGYGYTFGSGTRLTVV.

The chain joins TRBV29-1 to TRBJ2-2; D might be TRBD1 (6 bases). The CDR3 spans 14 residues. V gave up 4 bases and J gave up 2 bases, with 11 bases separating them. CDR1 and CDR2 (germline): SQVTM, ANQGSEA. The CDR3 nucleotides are TGCAGCGTTGGGGGACAACCTAACACCGGGGAGCTGTTTTTT. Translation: CSVGGQPNTGELFF.

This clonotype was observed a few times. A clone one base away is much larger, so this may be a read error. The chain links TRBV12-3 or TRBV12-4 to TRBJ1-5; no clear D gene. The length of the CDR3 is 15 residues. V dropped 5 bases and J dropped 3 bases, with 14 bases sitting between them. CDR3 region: CASSEMQPANQPQHF. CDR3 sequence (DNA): TGTGCCAGCAGTGAAATGCAGCCTGCCAATCAGCCCCAGCATTTT.

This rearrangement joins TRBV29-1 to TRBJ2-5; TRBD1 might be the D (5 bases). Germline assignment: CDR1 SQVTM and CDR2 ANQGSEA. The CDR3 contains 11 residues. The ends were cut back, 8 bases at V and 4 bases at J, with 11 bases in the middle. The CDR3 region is CSLAGRETQYF. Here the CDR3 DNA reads TGCAGCTTGGCAGGGCGAGAGACCCAGTACTTC.

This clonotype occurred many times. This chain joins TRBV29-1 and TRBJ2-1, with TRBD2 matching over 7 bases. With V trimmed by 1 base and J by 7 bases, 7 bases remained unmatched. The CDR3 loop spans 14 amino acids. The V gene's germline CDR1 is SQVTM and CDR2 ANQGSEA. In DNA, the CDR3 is TGCAGCGTTGAAGGGGCCTTACTAGCGAATGAGCAGTTCTTC. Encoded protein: CSVEGALLANEQFF.

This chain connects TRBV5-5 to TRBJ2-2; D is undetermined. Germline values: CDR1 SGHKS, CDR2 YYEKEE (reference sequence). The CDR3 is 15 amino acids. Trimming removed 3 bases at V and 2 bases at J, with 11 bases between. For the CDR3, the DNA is TGTGCCAGCAGCTATACTACCCTTAACACCGGGGAGCTGTTTTTT. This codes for CASSYTTLNTGELFF. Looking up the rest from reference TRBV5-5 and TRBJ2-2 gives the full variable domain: DAGVTQSPTHLIKTRGQQVTLRCSPISGHKSVSWYQQVLGQGPQFIFQYYEKEERGRGNFPDRFSARQFPNYSSELNVNALLLGDSALYLCASSYTTLNTGELFFGEGSRLTVL.